This paragraph reports one TCR beta chain. This clone was observed a single time. The target of this receptor is not known. No much larger clone is present one base from it, and per-base qualities are unavailable. Its CDR3 holds 17 amino acids, cysteine through phenylalanine. CDR3 DNA only is kept here, 51 bases in frame from base 1. The junction shows trimming of 1 base on V and 4 bases on J, and the gene matches do not reach 13 bases of it. From the germline V gene, CDR1 is SGHRS and CDR2 is YFSETQ. The immunoSEQ hsTCRB assay version 4 in survey mode was used to sequence TCRbeta repertoires from genomic DNA. Genomic DNA was diluted to about 9.9 ng/uL, and up to roughly 1 ug per sample was used for TCRbeta sequencing. The paper's data handling went like this. TCRbeta data were analyzed in ImmunoSeq Analyzer 3.0, with diversity computed on productive nucleotide rearrangements. Lower-bound TCR diversity was estimated with the improved Chao index, and clonality with the Gini coefficient using the Immunarch R package. Different nucleotide rearrangements encoding the same CDR3beta amino acid sequence were counted as distinct clonotypes. Differential abundance analysis identified TCRbeta sequences significantly enriched in antigen-responding cells relative to anti-CD3/anti-CD28-activated cells. TCRs were clustered by predicted peptide-MHC specificity with GLIPH2, both within individual participants and across merged participant data sets. As stored in TCRdb, this immuneACCESS dataset retains in-frame rearrangements with V and J assigned. A fraction of the clones does not appear; measured against another copy, unresolved V genes explain less than half of the discrepancy, and the remainder lacks a known reason. That table furnishes V, J and clone size, whereas the DNA furnished D and trimming. For this sample the table gives almost 20,000 clones, of which over 55% were detected only once. The ten biggest clones cover 1.5% to 2% of the sample.

This sample was included in a study of persistence of HIV-infected CD4 T cells (dated by TCRdb to about 2020). Describing the broader study: Participants had been on suppressive ART for a median of around 8 years. Apart from two participants who underwent leukapheresis at a single time point, peripheral blood samples of up to roughly 180 mL were collected from participants at multiple time points. The study isolated CMV- and HIV-1 Gag-responding CD4+ T cells from ART-treated individuals to examine antigen-driven clonal expansion of HIV-1-infected cells. The clonality of all cells in each sorted population was assessed by TCRbeta sequencing, whereas the clonality of infected cells was assessed by proviral sequencing. The TCR cluster analysis across participants included about eight participants for CMV and six or seven participants for Gag.

Results and caveats for the whole study, not just this receptor: A correlation was observed between TCR oligoclonality and proviral oligoclonality within the same sorted populations. The study involved few individuals and tested only a limited range of antigens. Bulk TCR analyses could not be limited to the rare CMV-responding cells that actually contained HIV-1 proviruses. Antigen-responding cells were enriched for expanded CDR3beta sequences that were degenerate, which suggests that CD4+ responses to CMV and Gag underwent convergent selection. Significantly lower TCRbeta richness was observed in CMV- and Gag-responding cells than in anti-CD3/anti-CD28-responding cells, and higher oligoclonality was observed in CMV-responding cells than in CD3/CD28-stimulated and Gag-responding cells.

What the treatment or condition label conveys for this sample: suppressive antiretroviral therapy. A pool of overlapping 15-mer peptides from HIV-1 Gag, at 1 ug per peptide per mL, was used to stimulate the cells. Responding CD4+ T cells were sorted by upregulation of both CD40 ligand and CD69. HIV-1-infected adults in whom suppressive ART had been started during chronic infection were enrolled as participants. Plasma HIV-1 RNA had been undetectable (below 50 copies/mL) in participants for at least 4 years. To be included, a participant needed positive CMV serology and a CD4+ T cell count above 400 cells/uL. Before stimulation, PBMCs were isolated using density centrifugation and then depleted of CD8+ T cells. CD8-depleted PBMCs were stimulated for around 20 hours with anti-CD28/CD49d costimulation, CD40-blocking antibody and enfuvirtide to prevent new infections. Cell sorting was performed on a Beckman Coulter MoFlo Legacy or XDP sorter, and dead cells were excluded with propidium iodide. The QIAamp DNA Mini Kit was used for genomic DNA extraction from samples above one million cells, and the Quick-DNA Microprep Kit was used otherwise.

This TCR was recovered from an adult woman with HIV who was CMV-seropositive. The V and J segments used are TRBV5-1 and TRBJ1-2; 7 central bases correspond to TRBD1. The sample was CD4+ T cells sorted from PBMCs after approximately 19-hour stimulation, taken from a patient who received antiretroviral therapy. The sample's cell subset or site, from its label and the paper: CD40L+CD69+ CD4 T cells responding to HIV-1 Gag peptides. The CDR3 amino acid sequence is: CASSLSVGGRGLYGYTF. The DNA is as follows: TGCGCCAGCAGCTTGTCGGTAGGGGGCAGAGGCCTCTATGGCTACACCTTC.